These 7 T cell receptor beta chains share one sample of origin, sequenced in a study of blood T cell repertoires in COVID-19. Generated by immunoSEQ multiplex PCR, the TCRdb table keeps only in-frame clones and is missing some. The sample consists of about 270,000 clones, approximately 85% of them appearing once. The sequenced material came from PBMCs or T cells enriched from blood (not recorded which). Receptors originate from a woman aged 45-65 years with acute COVID-19.

The gene calls are TRBV29-1 and TRBJ2-5, with D tentatively TRBD2 (7 bases). Germline V CDR1 and CDR2: SQVTM, ANQGSEA. The length of the CDR3 is 13 residues. Trimming cost V 3 bases and J 5 bases, with 13 bases left between them. The CDR3 here is CSVDGGLWETQYF. DNA for the CDR3: TGCAGCGTTGACGGGGGGCTATGGGAGACCCAGTACTTC. The full variable domain, completed using reference TRBV29-1 and TRBJ2-5, is SAVISQKPSRDICQRGTSLTIQCQVDSQVTMMFWYRQQPGQSLTLIATANQGSEATYESGFVIDKFPISRPNLTFSTLTVSNMSPEDSSIYLCSVDGGLWETQYFGPGTRLLVL.

V and J are TRBV25-1 and TRBJ2-7; 8 bases line up with TRBD1. The CDR3 runs 14 residues. Trimming removed 4 bases from V and 4 bases from J; junction bases left unmatched: 6. Germline assignment: CDR1 MGHDK and CDR2 SYGVNS. CDR3 amino acids: CASSGQGRRYEQYF. The DNA for the CDR3 is TGTGCCAGCAGTGGACAGGGGAGAAGGTACGAGCAGTACTTC.

The CDR3 here is CASSTTTGAGYEQYF. The CDR3 DNA is TGCGCCAGCAGCACTACGACAGGAGCAGGGTACGAGCAGTACTTC. The chain couples TRBV4-3 to TRBJ2-7; weak D call: TRBD1 (6 bases). V lost 5 bases to trimming and J lost 4 bases, with 18 bases between them. There are 15 residues in the CDR3. Germline V gives CDR1 LGHNA, CDR2 YSLEER.

The chain carries TRBV19 and TRBJ1-5; perhaps TRBD1 as D (6 bases). From germline, CDR1 is LNHDA and CDR2 SQIVND (reference sequence). V was pared by 6 bases and J by 0 bases, with 18 bases between. This CDR3 region has 17 residues. The CDR3 sequence: CASRVPSGGPSNQPQHF. Written as DNA, the CDR3 is TGTGCCAGTAGGGTCCCCTCGGGGGGCCCTAGCAATCAGCCCCAGCATTTT.

V is TRBV10-3 and J is TRBJ1-3; no clear D. Trimming pared 2 bases from V and 0 bases from J, leaving 5 bases between. Germline V lookup: CDR1 ENHRY, CDR2 SYGVKD. The CDR3 sequence is 14 residues long. The DNA for the CDR3 is TGTGCCATCAGTGAGCCGGGCTCTGGAAACACCATATATTTT. Its translation is CAISEPGSGNTIYF.

This rearrangement joins TRBV13 to TRBJ1-1; D ambiguous. Germline assignment: CDR1 PRHDT and CDR2 FYEKMQ (reference sequence). V lost 5 bases, J lost 3 bases, and 10 bases lay in between. The length of the CDR3 is 13 residues. The CDR3 sequence: CASSPGRYTEAFF. In nucleotides, the CDR3 is TGTGCCAGCAGCCCGGGAAGGTACACTGAAGCTTTCTTT. The variable domain in full, completed from reference TRBV13 and TRBJ1-1, reads AAGVIQSPRHLIKEKRETATLKCYPIPRHDTVYWYQQGPGQDPQFLISFYEKMQSDKGSIPDRFSAQQFSDYHSELNMSSLELGDSALYFCASSPGRYTEAFFGQGTRLTVV.

The gene calls are TRBV30 and TRBJ1-1; D possibly corresponds to TRBD1 (5 bases). There are 12 residues in the CDR3. Germline lookup yields CDR1 GTSNPN and CDR2 SVGIG (reference sequence). V shed 5 bases and J shed 4 bases, with 11 bases lying between them. The CDR3 loop is CAWVRGVTEAFF. CDR3 nucleotides: TGTGCCTGGGTTCGGGGGGTCACTGAAGCTTTCTTT.